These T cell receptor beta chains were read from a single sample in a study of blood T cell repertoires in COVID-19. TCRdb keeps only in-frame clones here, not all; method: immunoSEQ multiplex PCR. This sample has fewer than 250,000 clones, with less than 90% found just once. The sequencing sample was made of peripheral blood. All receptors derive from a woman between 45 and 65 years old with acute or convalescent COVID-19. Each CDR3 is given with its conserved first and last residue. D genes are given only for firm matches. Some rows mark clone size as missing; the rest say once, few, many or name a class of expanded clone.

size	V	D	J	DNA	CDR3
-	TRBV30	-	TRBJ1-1	TGTGCCTGGAGTACGTCAGGGTGGACTGAAGCTTTCTTT	CAWSTSGWTEAFF
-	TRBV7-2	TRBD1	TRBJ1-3	TGTGCCAGCAGGTCGACAGGGGATCGCAACACCATATATTTT	CASRSTGDRNTIYF
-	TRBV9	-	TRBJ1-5	TGTGCCAGCAGCTCAGGGGATAGCAATCAGCCCCAGCATTTT	CASSSGDSNQPQHF
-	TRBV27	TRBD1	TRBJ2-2	TGTGCCAGCAGGCCGGGACAGGGGTCAGGGGAGCTGTTTTTT	CASRPGQGSGELFF
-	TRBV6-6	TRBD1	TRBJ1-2	TGTGCCAGCAGCGACAGGGGAGACTATGGCTACACCTTC	CASSDRGDYGYTF
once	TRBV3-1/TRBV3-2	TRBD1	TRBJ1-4	TGTGCCAGCAGCCAAGATCGGACAGGTGGAAAACTGTTTTTT	CASSQDRTGGKLFF
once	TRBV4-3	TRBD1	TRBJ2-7	TGCGCCAGCAGCCAAGATAGGACAGGCTACGAGCAGTACTTC	CASSQDRTGYEQYF
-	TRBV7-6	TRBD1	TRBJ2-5	TGTGCCAGCAGCCGGGACAGGGGTGGTTTAGAGACCCAGTACTTC	CASSRDRGGLETQYF
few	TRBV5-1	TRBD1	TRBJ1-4	TGCGCCAGCAGCTCCGGACAGGGGGCTGAAAAACTGTTTTTT	CASSSGQGAEKLFF
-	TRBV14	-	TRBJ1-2	TGTGCCAGCAGCCAAGCATTCACTTATGGCTACACCTTC	CASSQAFTYGYTF
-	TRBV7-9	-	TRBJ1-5	TGTGCCAGCAGCCTAACGGGGAGCCACAATCAGCCCCAGCATTTT	CASSLTGSHNQPQHF
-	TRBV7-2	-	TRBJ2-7	TGTGCCAGCAGCTTAGGGAGGGGACTCCTCTACGAGCAGTACTTC	CASSLGRGLLYEQYF
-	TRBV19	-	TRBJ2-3	TGTGCCAGTAGTTCTATGGCAGATACGCAGTATTTT	CASSSMADTQYF
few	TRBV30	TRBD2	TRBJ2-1	TGTGCCTGGAGTAGGGCTAGCGGGATGGAGGGTGAGCAGTTCTTC	CAWSRASGMEGEQFF
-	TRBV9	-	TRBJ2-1	TGTGCCAGCACCCCCGGGGGGCGGGAATACAATGAGCAGTTCTTC	CASTPGGREYNEQFF
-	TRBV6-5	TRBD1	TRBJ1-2	TGTGCCAGCAGTTACCAGGGGGATAGTGGCTACACCTTC	CASSYQGDSGYTF
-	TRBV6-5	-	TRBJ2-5	TGTGCCGAGAGGGGGGGGACCCAGTACTTC	CAERGGTQYF
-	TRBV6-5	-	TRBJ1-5	TGTGCCAGCACTTCCACGGGGGGGGGCAATCAGCCCCAGCATTTT	CASTSTGGGNQPQHF
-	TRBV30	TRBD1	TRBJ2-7	TGTGCCTGGCTCCGGGACAGGGGGTACGAGCAGTACTTC	CAWLRDRGYEQYF
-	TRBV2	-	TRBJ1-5	TGTGCCAGCGTGGCTGGGCCCAATAAGTGGCCCCAGCATTTT	CASVAGPNKWPQHF
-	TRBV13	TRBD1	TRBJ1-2	TGTGCCAGCAGCCCGGTTCCGGGACAGCCTTATGGCTACACCTTC	CASSPVPGQPYGYTF
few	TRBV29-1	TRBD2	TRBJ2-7	TGCAGCGTTGAAGGACTAGCGGGAGTTAGCTCCTACGAGCAGTACTTC	CSVEGLAGVSSYEQYF
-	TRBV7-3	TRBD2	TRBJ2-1	TGTGCCAGCAGCCGAGGGGCGGGGGGCTCCAATGAGCAGTTCTTC	CASSRGAGGSNEQFF